This TCR beta chain was profiled in a study of T cell repertoires in cytomegalovirus infection. The germline V gene encodes CDR1 SGHVS and CDR2 FNYEAQ. The CDR3 loop spans 17 amino acids. Overall study results and limits: Ex vivo, HLA-C-restricted CMV-specific TCR beta clonotypes prevailed over the rest of the response.

TCRdb used MiXCR to reprocess the reads, holding one entry per CDR3 protein. The sample comprises roughly 600,000 distinct CDR3 sequences, roughly 26% of which are singletons, and roughly 8% rests with the top ten. This clonotype was detected only once. Its antigen remains unidentified. A much larger clone differs by one base, so this may be a read error. This sequence joins TRBV7-6 and TRBJ2-2; 8 positions agree with TRBD2. This receptor was identified in a human donor in good health (CMV status not recorded). Some clones in this sample may be carry-over from other donors' samples. Sequenced sample: CD8+ T cells from PBMCs. Written as DNA, the CDR3 is TGTGCTAGCAGCTACACTCGTAGCGGGGAGCCCACCGGGGAGCTGTTTTTT. Its protein is CASSYTRSGEPTGELFF.